The 21 T cell receptor beta chains below all came from one sample that was sequenced in a study of regulatory T cells in long-lasting Graves disease. With iRepertoire HTBI primers and Arm-PCR of CDR3 regions, TCR beta libraries were built. One entry per CDR3 protein results from TCRdb running MiXCR on the multiplex PCR reads. The sample lists about 400,000 distinct CDR3 sequences; about 17% were seen once. Time point specified: newly diagnosed GD, antithyroid drugs for less than 3 months. Researchers made the TCR library from RNA that was extracted from PBMCs. The data also belong to a second study, concerning T cells in Graves' hyperthyroidism and ophthalmopathy.

The sequencing here drew on peripheral blood mononuclear cells (PBMCs), taken at new diagnosis, from a patient treated with antithyroid drugs. The receptors were gathered from a woman between 18 and 30 years old with Graves disease.

This clonotype was found many times. The V and J genes are TRBV20-1 and TRBJ2-7; 10 positions match TRBD2. This CDR3 comprises 14 residues. V trimming: 1 base; J trimming: 6 bases; junction bases outside the gene matches: 6. CDR1 and CDR2 (germline): DFQATT, SNEGSKA (reference sequence). The CDR3, as DNA: TGCAGTGCTAGAGGCCTAGCGGGGGTTTCCGAGCAGTACTTC. Amino acids: CSARGLAGVSEQYF.

This clonotype was seen at least ten times. This sequence joins TRBV6-1 and TRBJ2-1; 11 nucleotides align to TRBD2. Germline values: CDR1 MNHNS, CDR2 SASEGT. The V gene end was trimmed by 7 bases and the J gene end by 7 bases; junction bases not matched to a gene: 6. This CDR3 comprises 14 residues. The CDR3 protein is CASTALAGVNEQFF. DNA of the CDR3: TGTGCCAGCACGGCACTAGCGGGAGTTAATGAGCAGTTCTTC.

This clonotype has ten or more counts. The chain combines TRBV3-1 with TRBJ2-1, with 12 positions matching TRBD2. With V trimmed by 1 base and J by 9 bases, 4 bases remained unmatched. This CDR3 region has 15 residues. The germline gives CDR1 LGHDT, CDR2 YNNKEL (reference sequence). The chain's CDR3 is CASSQGTSGVTEQFF. CDR3 nucleotides: TGTGCCAGCAGCCAAGGGACTAGCGGGGTGACTGAGCAGTTCTTC.

This clonotype was observed at least ten times. V usage is TRBV3-1 and J usage is TRBJ2-1; 8 bases align to TRBD2. V shed 6 bases and J 9 bases; nucleotides not matched to a gene: 19. Germline V gene sequence: CDR1 LGHDT, CDR2 YNNKEL (reference sequence). CDR3 length equals 17 residues. CDR3 DNA sequence: TGTGCCAGCAGTCTCTCCGGGAGCGGGAGATCGCGGGGTGAGCAGTTCTTC. Protein: CASSLSGSGRSRGEQFF.

There are a few counts of this clonotype. V gene TRBV5-1 combines with J gene TRBJ2-4, with 9 bases fitting TRBD1. The germline CDR1 and CDR2 sequences are SGHRS and YFSETQ. The V segment lost 4 bases and the J segment 0 bases; nucleotides outside the gene matches: 8. This CDR3 spans 17 amino acids. DNA for the CDR3: TGCGCCAGCAGCCCGGACAGGGGACGGCGAGCCAAAAACATTCAGTACTTC. It encodes CASSPDRGRRAKNIQYF.

This chain uses TRBV18 with TRBJ1-3, with D unclear. Trimming took 2 bases from V and 4 from J, leaving 6 bases between them. Germline CDR1 is KGHSH and CDR2 is LQKENI. The CDR3 length is 13 residues. CDR3 nucleotide sequence: TGTGCCAGCTCACCATTCAGCGGAAACACCATATATTTT. Amino acids: CASSPFSGNTIYF.

Concerning this clonotype itself: It is likely a read error: a sequence one base away is far more abundant. The rearrangement links TRBV12-3 or TRBV12-4 to TRBJ2-3; 9 nucleotides align to TRBD1. With 6 bases clipped from V and 0 bases from J, the junction kept 22 bases outside the gene matches. This CDR3 is built from 21 residues. In nucleotides, the CDR3 is TGTGCCAGCAGCCCCCGAGTCTCGAGCCCTACAGGGGGCGTCAGCACAGATACGCAGTATTTT. This codes for CASSPRVSSPTGGVSTDTQYF.

This clonotype was recorded many times. The rearrangement uses TRBV4-1 and TRBJ2-6; TRBD2 aligns across 10 bases. Germline V gene data show CDR1 as MGHRA and CDR2 as YSYEKL. V lost 0 bases and J lost 3; bases outside the gene matches: 5. This CDR3 is 18 amino acids long. The CDR3 region has the DNA TGCGCCAGCAGCCAAGACCGGCTAGCGGGAGTTGGGGCCAACGTCCTGACTTTC. Protein: CASSQDRLAGVGANVLTF.

This clonotype was counted at least ten times. The chain recombines TRBV9 with TRBJ2-3, with 7 positions matching TRBD1. CDR3 length equals 14 residues. V dropped 3 bases and J dropped 5; count of bases not matched to a gene: 6. Germline V gene sequence: CDR1 SGDLS, CDR2 YYNGEE. The CDR3 region is CASSGGTALDTQYF. The CDR3 DNA is TGTGCCAGCAGCGGAGGGACAGCTTTAGATACGCAGTATTTT.

The V and J genes are TRBV9 and TRBJ2-5, with TRBD2 matching over 11 bases. Per the germline V gene, CDR1 is SGDLS and CDR2 is YYNGEE. V dropped 3 bases and J dropped 5; count of bases not matched to a gene: 9. This CDR3 contains 16 residues. The CDR3 coding sequence is TGTGCCAGCAGCGGTCGTAGCGGGGGGGCATCCGAGACCCAGTACTTC. It yields the protein CASSGRSGGASETQYF. Combining the CDR3 with reference TRBV9 and TRBJ2-5 gives the whole variable domain DSGVTQTPKHLITATGQRVTLRCSPRSGDLSVYWYQQSLDQGLQFLIQYYNGEERAKGNILERFSAQQFPDLHSELNLSSLELGDSALYFCASSGRSGGASETQYFGPGTRLLVL.

There are many counts of this clonotype. V usage is TRBV12-3 or TRBV12-4 and J usage is TRBJ1-3; 9 positions agree with TRBD1. The CDR3 consists of 17 residues. V trimming: 7 bases; J trimming: 3 bases; junction bases outside the gene matches: 13. CDR3 amino acids: CASITNWGQGLGNTIYF. The CDR3 DNA reads TGTGCCAGCATCACAAATTGGGGACAGGGCCTTGGAAACACCATATATTTT.

This clonotype was seen repeatedly, ten times or more. The chain carries TRBV6-1 and TRBJ2-5; TRBD1 might be the D (5 bases). The CDR3 sequence is 17 residues long. The germline V and J ends were trimmed by 4 bases and 4 bases, with 22 bases remaining between them. Per germline, CDR1 MNHNS and CDR2 SASEGT. DNA of the CDR3: TGTGCCAGCAGTGTGCCTCTCGGGCAGGGTGGCCGAGAGACCCAGTACTTC. As protein: CASSVPLGQGGRETQYF.

This clonotype was observed a few times. This chain connects TRBV9 to TRBJ1-6; D gene uncertain. CDR3 size: 15 residues. Per germline, CDR1 SGDLS and CDR2 YYNGEE. Deletions cut 4 bases from V and 8 bases from J, with 16 bases between. CDR3 sequence (DNA): TGTGCCAGCAGCCCCAGTCCTTCCGCACATTCACCCCTCCACTTT. Translated: CASSPSPSAHSPLHF.

This chain joins TRBV9 and TRBJ2-7; D gene uncertain. CDR1 and CDR2 from the germline V gene are SGDLS and YYNGEE. V was pared by 0 bases and J by 5 bases, with 15 bases between. CDR3 length equals 15 residues. The CDR3 DNA reads as TGTGCCAGCAGCGTAGAAGGTTCTCCCTCGGACGAGCAGTACTTC. The encoded protein is CASSVEGSPSDEQYF.

This chain links TRBV5-1 with TRBJ2-2; TRBD2 agrees at 7 bases. Germline CDR1 reads SGHRS; CDR2 reads YFSETQ. Germline trimming cut 4 bases from V and 0 bases from J; bases unmatched to any gene: 3. This CDR3 is built from 15 residues. As DNA, the CDR3 is TGCGCCAGCAGCCCGCGGGGGACGAACACCGGGGAGCTGTTTTTT. Residues: CASSPRGTNTGELFF.

The chain couples TRBV18 to TRBJ1-4; TRBD1 matches 7 bases. Germline V CDR1 and CDR2: KGHSH, LQKENI. This CDR3 contains 15 residues. V gave up 3 bases and J gave up 2 bases; unmatched junction bases: 3. The CDR3 reads CASSPRDSTNEKLFF. The CDR3 DNA reads TGTGCCAGCTCACCTCGGGACAGCACTAATGAAAAACTGTTTTTT.

This clonotype was recorded many times. The J gene is TRBJ1-4, the V gene TRBV18; 9 bases fit TRBD1. Trimming cost V 6 bases and J 5 bases; bases outside gene matches: 10. Germline V gene data show CDR1 as KGHSH and CDR2 as LQKENI. The CDR3 has 16 residues. The CDR3 loop reads CASSSRDRDSNEKLFF. CDR3 DNA: TGTGCCAGCTCGTCCCGGGACAGGGACTCAAATGAAAAACTGTTTTTT.

This chain joins TRBV19 and TRBJ2-3, with no clear D. V lost 7 bases and J 3 bases, leaving 14 bases between the germline ends. The CDR3 length is 14 residues. CDR1 is LNHDA, CDR2 SQIVND, per germline (reference sequence). The CDR3, as DNA: TGTGCCAGTACCTCCGGGTTTGAGACAGATACGCAGTATTTT. It is translated as CASTSGFETDTQYF.

The sample holds many counts of this clonotype. The chain combines TRBV27 with TRBJ2-7; perhaps D is TRBD1 or TRBD2 (6 bases each). V gave up 6 bases and J gave up 6 bases, with 15 bases separating them. This CDR3 contains 13 residues. Per the germline V gene, CDR1 is MNHEY and CDR2 is SMNVEV (reference sequence). CDR3: CASSPRGASEQYF. As DNA, the CDR3 is TGTGCCAGCAGCCCAAGGGGGGCTAGCGAGCAGTACTTC.

This clonotype was observed at least ten times. The rearrangement uses TRBV11-1 and TRBJ2-1; a possible D gene is TRBD1 (5 bases). The CDR3 has 16 amino acids. From germline, CDR1 is SGHAT and CDR2 FQDESV (reference sequence). V lost 1 base and J lost 8, with 18 bases in between. CDR3 bases: TGTGCCAGCAGCTTAGGATTAGGGGTTCAGGGCGATGAGCAGTTCTTC. This codes for CASSLGLGVQGDEQFF.

This clonotype showed up just a few times. This rearrangement joins TRBV27 to TRBJ2-2; possible D gene TRBD2, 6 bases. Trimming pared 1 base from V and 1 base from J, leaving 13 bases between. In germline, CDR1 is MNHEY, CDR2 SMNVEV (reference sequence). The CDR3 runs to 17 residues. The CDR3 spells CASSLWSGTGNTGELFF. CDR3 coding DNA: TGTGCCAGCAGTTTATGGTCCGGGACTGGGAACACCGGGGAGCTGTTTTTT.